These 15 T cell receptor beta chains came from one sample sequenced in a study of CD8+CD57+ T cells in acquired aplastic anemia. TCR beta VDJ and CDR3 profiles were obtained from a genomic DNA template. Each CDR3 protein gets one entry after TCRdb re-called the reads with MiXCR. The table records 95,000 to 120,000 distinct CDR3 sequences, around 49% of them present only once. Sample: sorted CD4+, CD8+, or CD8+CD57+ T cells (not recorded which) from PBMCs. These receptors were collected from a human donor in good health, serving as a control.

This clonotype was seen ten or more times. The chain couples TRBV12-3 or TRBV12-4 to TRBJ1-2; 9 bases match TRBD1. This CDR3 region has 15 residues. V trimming: 5 bases; J trimming: 5 bases; junction bases outside the gene matches: 9. The CDR3 region is CASSDTGGAAYGYTF. CDR3 DNA sequence: TGTGCCAGCAGTGATACAGGGGGCGCCGCGTATGGCTACACCTTC.

The chain's CDR3 is CSAVRTGRNQPQHF. The CDR3, as DNA: TGCAGTGCTGTCCGGACGGGTCGCAATCAGCCCCAGCATTTT. The rearrangement links TRBV20-1 to TRBJ1-5; D gene ambiguous. Between the trimmed V and J ends, which lost 5 bases and 2 bases, there was a span of 13 bases. This CDR3 has 14 residues. Germline loops: CDR1 DFQATT, CDR2 SNEGSKA (reference sequence).

This clonotype was seen at least ten times. The chain combines TRBV27 with TRBJ1-5, with 7 bases aligning to TRBD1. The CDR3 sequence is 15 residues long. J gave up 9 bases and V 0 bases, and 8 bases lay outside the gene matches. CDR1 is MNHEY, CDR2 SMNVEV, per germline (reference sequence). The CDR3 nucleotides read TGTGCCAGCAGTTTATCGAGCAGGGGGTTTGGGCCCCAGCATTTT. Translated, it gives CASSLSSRGFGPQHF.

The chain uses TRBV20-1 and TRBJ2-7; D perhaps matches TRBD2 (7 bases). CDR3 length: 14 amino acids. Looked up from germline, CDR1 is DFQATT and CDR2 is SNEGSKA (reference sequence). V was cut by 6 bases and J by 0 bases, with 15 bases left in between. CDR3 sequence reads: CSARGGGNSYEQYF. Written as DNA, the CDR3 is TGCAGTGCCCGAGGGGGGGGGAACTCCTACGAGCAGTACTTC.

As for this clonotype: Germline is not matched at one junction end, which may reflect a read error. The V and J genes are TRBV10-3 and TRBJ1-4; D not resolved. The CDR3 consists of 13 residues. Germline V gene lookup returns CDR1 ENHRY and CDR2 SYGVKD. The CDR3 is CAISESMALDKAF. CDR3 nucleotides: TGTGCCATCAGTGAGTCGATGGCCCTAGACAAGGCCTTT.

Of note for this clonotype: The conserved phenylalanine or tryptophan is not found at the CDR3 terminus, so this likely reflects a read error. The DNA is omitted, as the CDR3 cannot be located on it reliably, and the CDR3 follows TCRdb's listing. The J gene is TRBJ2-1, the V gene TRBV12-2. TRBV12-2 constitutes a pseudogene. The CDR3 totals 17 residues, both ends included. The CDR3 region is CASRLVCSVNTYNEQFL.

This sequence joins TRBV15 and TRBJ1-2; a weak D match, TRBD1 (6 bases). Trimming removed 0 bases at V and 8 bases at J, with 13 bases between. This CDR3 is built from 14 residues. Per the germline V gene, CDR1 is LNHNV and CDR2 is YYDKDF (reference sequence). CDR3 loop: CATSRERGGGGYTF. In nucleotides, the CDR3 is TGTGCCACCAGCAGAGAGCGGGGGGGGGGCGGCTACACCTTC.

In its sample, this clonotype was seen many times. V usage is TRBV7-6 and J usage is TRBJ2-2; a weak D match, TRBD1 (7 bases). In germline, CDR1 is SGHVS, CDR2 FNYEAQ. V was cut by 2 bases and J by 7 bases, with 14 bases left in between. There are 15 residues in the CDR3. This chain's CDR3 is CASSLRRGQSGELFF. For the CDR3, the DNA is TGTGCCAGCAGCTTAAGGAGGGGGCAGAGCGGGGAGCTGTTTTTT.

The gene calls are TRBV7-3 and TRBJ2-1, with 7 positions matching TRBD1. Germline values: CDR1 SGHTA, CDR2 FQGTGA. Trimming took 3 bases from V and 6 from J; bases not matched to a gene: 2. The CDR3 is 13 amino acids. CDR3 sequence (DNA): TGTGCCAGCAGCTTCACAGGGGCCAATGAGCAGTTCTTC. Protein: CASSFTGANEQFF.

Many counts were recorded for this clonotype. The chain employs TRBV6-4 and TRBJ2-7; 11 bases line up with TRBD1. The germline gives CDR1 MRHNA, CDR2 SNTAGT. This CDR3 is built from 14 residues. V was pared by 2 bases and J by 3 bases, with 0 bases of the junction left unmatched. The CDR3 bases are TGTGCCAGCAGTGACGGGACAGGGGGCTACGAGCAGTACTTC. Its protein product is CASSDGTGGYEQYF.

The gene calls are TRBV10-3 and TRBJ1-6; possible D gene TRBD1, 5 bases. Germline CDR1 is ENHRY and CDR2 is SYGVKD. Trimming removed 6 bases at V and 5 bases at J, with 14 bases between. The CDR3 is made up of 15 amino acids. Here the CDR3 reads CAIRATEADNSPLHF. CDR3 bases: TGTGCCATCAGGGCGACAGAAGCCGATAATTCACCCCTCCACTTT.

The chain recombines TRBV24-1 with TRBJ1-2; D possibly corresponds to TRBD1 (5 bases). The CDR3 loop spans 14 amino acids. With 5 bases removed from V and 3 bases from J, the gap between germline ends came to 12 bases. Germline V gene lookup returns CDR1 KGHDR and CDR2 SFDVKD. The CDR3 spells CATSGSGTDYGYTF. CDR3 in DNA: TGTGCCACCAGTGGTTCCGGGACGGACTATGGCTACACCTTC.

The chain is built from TRBV10-3 and TRBJ2-7; D call uncertain. The germline V gene encodes CDR1 ENHRY and CDR2 SYGVKD. V dropped 4 bases and J dropped 4 bases, with 8 bases sitting between them. The CDR3 has 12 residues. The CDR3 nucleotides read TGTGCCATCAGTGGCAACGGGTACGAGCAGTACTTC. Residues: CAISGNGYEQYF.

This clonotype showed up just a few times. The chain combines TRBV5-5 with TRBJ1-4; the D is unclear. V was clipped by 0 bases and J by 6 bases, with 12 bases between them. The CDR3 totals 15 residues. CDR1 and CDR2 from the germline V gene are SGHKS and YYEKEE (reference sequence). CDR3 sequence reads: CASSLEVPGDEKLFF. CDR3 bases: TGTGCCAGCAGCTTGGAGGTCCCTGGGGATGAAAAACTGTTTTTT. Full variable domain (missing parts from reference TRBV5-5 and TRBJ1-4): DAGVTQSPTHLIKTRGQQVTLRCSPISGHKSVSWYQQVLGQGPQFIFQYYEKEERGRGNFPDRFSARQFPNYSSELNVNALLLGDSALYLCASSLEVPGDEKLFFGSGTQLSVL.

Ten or more counts support this clonotype. V and J are TRBV25-1 and TRBJ2-2, with a possible D match to TRBD1 (5 bases). Trimming pared 4 bases from V and 7 bases from J, leaving 13 bases between. This CDR3 spans 14 amino acids. From germline, CDR1 is MGHDK and CDR2 SYGVNS. The DNA of the CDR3 is TGTGCCAGCAGTGGCAGGGAAGAGATCGGGGAGCTGTTTTTT. Its protein product is CASSGREEIGELFF.